This entry lists 17 T cell receptor beta chains sequenced from one sample in a study of response to subunit inactivated influenza vaccine. TCRdb re-called the RT-PCR reads with MiXCR, one entry per CDR3 protein. Here the sample spans fewer than 600,000 distinct CDR3 sequences, more than 7% being singletons. The starting material was PBMCs from blood, obtained less than 30 months after vaccination. All receptors come from a man between 50 and 70 years old who received an inactivated influenza vaccine.

The chain joins TRBV4-1 to TRBJ2-1, with 12 bases identical to TRBD2. The CDR3 length is 17 residues. V dropped 2 bases and J dropped 0; count of bases not matched to a gene: 2. The germline CDR1 and CDR2 sequences are MGHRA and YSYEKL. CDR3 in amino acids: CASSQRGLAGSYNEQFF. CDR3 in DNA: TGCGCCAGCAGCCAAAGGGGACTAGCGGGCTCCTACAATGAGCAGTTCTTC.

This clonotype came up a few times. The chain links TRBV7-9 to TRBJ2-3; 12 nucleotides match TRBD2. Trimming cost V 5 bases and J 6 bases; bases outside gene matches: 9. The CDR3 loop spans 16 amino acids. Looked up from germline, CDR1 is SEHNR and CDR2 is FQNEAQ (reference sequence). The CDR3 loop reads CASSPWTSGKGDTQYF. In nucleotides, the CDR3 is TGTGCCAGCAGCCCCTGGACTAGCGGGAAGGGCGATACGCAGTATTTT.

The rearrangement joins TRBV20-1 to TRBJ2-6; 9 bases align to TRBD2. The germline V gene encodes CDR1 DFQATT and CDR2 SNEGSKA (reference sequence). The trim removed 5 bases at V and 2 bases at J, leaving 10 bases unmatched. The CDR3 covers 17 residues. The CDR3 nucleotides read TGCAGTGCTGCTTGGCGGGCGGGAGGGCCTGGGGCCAACGTCCTGACTTTC. It specifies CSAAWRAGGPGANVLTF.

A few counts support this clonotype. V is TRBV4-3 and J is TRBJ2-1, with D unclear. V lost 1 base and J 4 bases, leaving 14 bases between the germline ends. Germline loops: CDR1 LGHNA, CDR2 YSLEER. This CDR3 spans 16 amino acids. CDR3 in amino acids: CASSQAHRVFYNEQFF. The CDR3 DNA reads as TGCGCCAGCAGCCAAGCCCACAGAGTATTTTACAATGAGCAGTTCTTC.

This chain connects TRBV7-9 to TRBJ1-4; D not certain. The CDR3 has 14 residues. Germline V lookup: CDR1 SEHNR, CDR2 FQNEAQ (reference sequence). V lost 1 base to trimming and J lost 4 bases, with 7 bases between them. The CDR3: CASSLVQLNEKLFF. CDR3 bases: TGTGCCAGCAGCTTAGTACAGCTTAATGAAAAACTGTTTTTT.

The sample holds many counts of this clonotype. The J gene is TRBJ2-3, the V gene TRBV5-1; tentatively, D is TRBD1 or TRBD2 (5 bases each). This CDR3 region has 15 residues. The V gene's germline CDR1 is SGHRS and CDR2 YFSETQ. The V gene lost 4 bases and the J gene lost 0 bases, with 12 bases spanning the gap. CDR3 amino acids: CASSRDGGSTDTQYF. In DNA form, the CDR3 reads TGCGCCAGCAGCCGGGACGGCGGAAGCACAGATACGCAGTATTTT. Variable domain in full (rest from reference TRBV5-1 and TRBJ2-3): KAGVTQTPRYLIKTRGQQVTLSCSPISGHRSVSWYQQTPGQGLQFLFEYFSETQRNKGNFPGRFSGRQFSNSRSEMNVSTLELGDSALYLCASSRDGGSTDTQYFGPGTRLTVL.

This clonotype appeared many times. The chain is built from TRBV7-9 and TRBJ2-2; tentative D call: TRBD1 (6 bases). Germline V gene sequence: CDR1 SEHNR, CDR2 FQNEAQ (reference sequence). The length of the CDR3 is 15 residues. V dropped 7 bases and J dropped 6 bases, with 18 bases sitting between them. CDR3 sequence (DNA): TGTGCCAGCAAGTTGGGACACGGGGTCGCCGGGGAGCTGTTTTTT. This sequence encodes CASKLGHGVAGELFF.

This chain connects TRBV28 to TRBJ2-2; no clear D gene. V gave up 4 bases and J gave up 7 bases, with 13 bases separating them. From germline, CDR1 is MDHEN and CDR2 SYDVKM. The CDR3 extends over 14 amino acids. The CDR3 is CASSSPAVGGELFF. The CDR3 bases are TGTGCCAGCAGTTCCCCCGCAGTGGGCGGGGAGCTGTTTTTT.

CDR3 sequence (DNA): TGTGCCAGCAGCTTAGTTGGGCTAGCGGTTAACACCGGGGAGCTGTTTTTT. Translating it yields CASSLVGLAVNTGELFF. This chain uses TRBV7-2 with TRBJ2-2; 7 nucleotides agree with TRBD2. The CDR3 extends over 17 amino acids. Germline CDR1 and CDR2: SGHTA and FQGNSA. Losses at the gene ends were 1 base for V and 2 bases for J; bases not matched to a gene: 7.

This chain uses TRBV7-2 with TRBJ2-2; D is unclear. There are 13 residues in the CDR3. V was trimmed by 8 bases and J by 0 bases, leaving 7 bases between them. From germline, CDR1 is SGHTA and CDR2 FQGNSA. As DNA, the CDR3 is TGTGCCAGCGCGACACCGAACACCGGGGAGCTGTTTTTT. Residues: CASATPNTGELFF.

The chain has TRBV20-1 and TRBJ1-6, with TRBD1 matching over 8 bases. Per germline, CDR1 DFQATT and CDR2 SNEGSKA (reference sequence). V shed 5 bases, J shed 7 bases, and the junction held 7 bases outside the gene matches. The CDR3 consists of 14 residues. The CDR3 sequence: CSAYRGQGNSPLHF. In DNA form, the CDR3 reads TGCAGTGCTTACAGAGGACAGGGCAATTCACCCCTCCACTTT.

The table lists this clonotype with a few counts. This chain uses TRBV5-1 with TRBJ2-2; 7 bases line up with TRBD1. The CDR3 runs 14 residues. V trimming: 4 bases; J trimming: 4 bases; junction bases outside the gene matches: 4. CDR1 SGHRS and CDR2 YFSETQ come from the germline V gene. The CDR3 is CASSPQGITGELFF. Here the CDR3 DNA reads TGCGCCAGCAGCCCACAGGGGATCACCGGGGAGCTGTTTTTT.

The sample holds many counts of this clonotype. V is TRBV3-1 and J is TRBJ2-1, with 10 bases fitting TRBD2. The CDR3 has 16 amino acids. Germline V gene sequence: CDR1 LGHDT, CDR2 YNNKEL (reference sequence). V was pared by 5 bases and J by 2 bases, with 6 bases of the junction left unmatched. The CDR3 DNA is TGTGCCAGCAGCTCCCGAGCGGGAGGGGCCTACAATGAGCAGTTCTTC. It specifies CASSSRAGGAYNEQFF.

This clonotype was observed a few times. This chain joins TRBV24-1 and TRBJ2-7, with D possibly matching TRBD1 (6 bases). This CDR3 has 14 amino acids. The germline V gene encodes CDR1 KGHDR and CDR2 SFDVKD. Trimming cost V 5 bases and J 8 bases, with 18 bases left between them. CDR3 nucleotide sequence: TGTGCCACCAGTGCAACAGGGCAGTACTCGAAGCAGTACTTC. Translation gives CATSATGQYSKQYF.

Here the CDR3 reads CASSLAGGMGLSNEQFF. The DNA for the CDR3 is TGCGCCAGCAGCTTGGCTGGCGGGATGGGGCTATCCAATGAGCAGTTCTTC. This sequence joins TRBV5-1 and TRBJ2-1, with D perhaps TRBD2 (6 bases). This CDR3 is built from 17 residues. Looked up from germline, CDR1 is SGHRS and CDR2 is YFSETQ. V lost 0 bases and J lost 6, with 19 bases in between. The variable domain in full, completed from reference TRBV5-1 and TRBJ2-1, reads KAGVTQTPRYLIKTRGQQVTLSCSPISGHRSVSWYQQTPGQGLQFLFEYFSETQRNKGNFPGRFSGRQFSNSRSEMNVSTLELGDSALYLCASSLAGGMGLSNEQFFGPGTRLTVL.

V is TRBV5-1 and J is TRBJ2-3, with D uncertain. The CDR3 has 15 amino acids. V shed 4 bases and J shed 1 base, with 13 bases lying between them. Germline V CDR1 and CDR2: SGHRS, YFSETQ. Here the CDR3 reads CASSIRLLGTDTQYF. DNA for the CDR3: TGCGCCAGCAGCATAAGGTTGCTCGGCACAGATACGCAGTATTTT.

This clonotype was seen a few times. CDR3 amino acids: CASSLEGPNNSPLHF. In DNA form, the CDR3 reads TGTGCCAGCAGTTTAGAGGGACCGAATAATTCACCCCTCCACTTT. The chain combines TRBV27 with TRBJ1-6; possibly TRBD1 for D (5 bases). This CDR3 has 15 residues. CDR1 is MNHEY and CDR2 is SMNVEV in the germline V gene (reference sequence). Trimming took 2 bases from V and 5 from J, leaving 10 bases between them.